Shown below are 8 T cell receptor beta chains from a single sample sequenced in a study of cytomegalovirus exposure and HLA in healthy donors. PCR involved 60 Vbeta and 13 Jbeta primers. Method: immunoSEQ multiplex PCR; TCRdb's copy keeps in-frame clones and lacks some. The table records about 160,000 clones, roughly four fifths of them present only once. Sample: PBMCs. All receptors derive from a man aged 60 to 75 in good health and CMV-seronegative.

This clone was seen a handful of times. The CDR3 here is CASSSGTGGSNQPQHF. As DNA, the CDR3 is TGTGCCAGCAGTTCGGGGACAGGGGGAAGCAATCAGCCCCAGCATTTT. The V gene is TRBV6-5, the J gene TRBJ1-5; 11 nucleotides align to TRBD1. Germline V gives CDR1 MNHEY, CDR2 SVGAGI. Trimming removed 4 bases from V and 1 base from J; junction bases left unmatched: 3. This CDR3 has 16 amino acids.

The CDR3 nucleotides read TGTGCCAGCAGCCAAGTCGCACAGGGGGGTTACGAGCAGTACTTC. This translates into CASSQVAQGGYEQYF. This chain joins TRBV4-2 and TRBJ2-7; 8 bases line up with TRBD1. CDR1 and CDR2 from the germline V gene are LGHNA and YNFKEQ. This CDR3 has 15 amino acids. The V and J ends lost 1 base and 4 bases, in that order; junction bases with no gene match: 6.

The rearrangement uses TRBV12-5 and TRBJ2-3; TRBD1 aligns across 7 bases. Trimming removed 3 bases from V and 7 bases from J; junction bases left unmatched: 7. The CDR3 consists of 14 residues. CDR1 is LGHNT, CDR2 FRNRAP, per germline. The CDR3 bases are TGTGCTAGTGGTTTCGGGACAGAGACTAATACGCAGTATTTT. Residues: CASGFGTETNTQYF.

This clone has only a few counts. This chain connects TRBV7-9 to TRBJ1-1; D is unclear. This CDR3 region has 12 residues. The V and J ends lost 7 bases and 8 bases respectively, with 14 bases between them. The germline gives CDR1 SEHNR, CDR2 FQNEAQ (reference sequence). Here the CDR3 DNA reads TGTGCCAGCAACAACGGCCGGGGAGAAGCTTTCTTT. Encoded protein: CASNNGRGEAFF.

V usage is TRBV5-1 and J usage is TRBJ2-1; TRBD1 matches 9 bases. Germline trimming cut 4 bases from V and 1 base from J; bases unmatched to any gene: 3. Germline assignment: CDR1 SGHRS and CDR2 YFSETQ. CDR3 length: 15 residues. This chain's CDR3 is CASSPGTGSYNEQFF. The CDR3, as DNA: TGCGCCAGCAGCCCCGGGACAGGGTCCTACAATGAGCAGTTCTTC.

V and J are TRBV29-1 and TRBJ2-2; the match to TRBD2 covers 8 bases. Germline values: CDR1 SQVTM, CDR2 ANQGSEA. This CDR3 has 14 amino acids. With V trimmed by 5 bases and J by 3 bases, 5 bases remained unmatched. CDR3 DNA: TGCAGCGTTTCGGTAGCGGGACACACCGGGGAGCTGTTTTTT. This gives the protein CSVSVAGHTGELFF.

This chain uses TRBV9 with TRBJ2-5, with TRBD1 identical over 7 bases. The CDR3 extends over 15 amino acids. Germline loops: CDR1 SGDLS, CDR2 YYNGEE. V shed 4 bases and J 5 bases; nucleotides not matched to a gene: 11. The CDR3, as DNA: TGTGCCAGCAGCTCACTCCCAGGGGGACAGGAGACCCAGTACTTC. Translating it yields CASSSLPGGQETQYF. Using reference TRBV9 and TRBJ2-5 for the parts outside the CDR3, the full variable domain is DSGVTQTPKHLITATGQRVTLRCSPRSGDLSVYWYQQSLDQGLQFLIQYYNGEERAKGNILERFSAQQFPDLHSELNLSSLELGDSALYFCASSSLPGGQETQYFGPGTRLLVL.

This clone has only one observation. The chain is built from TRBV7-8 and TRBJ1-3, with D perhaps TRBD1 (6 bases). Looked up from germline, CDR1 is SGHVS and CDR2 is FQNEAQ. The length of the CDR3 is 16 residues. Trimming pared 5 bases from V and 0 bases from J, leaving 14 bases between. This CDR3 is CASSPYRARSGNTIYF. The CDR3 bases are TGTGCCAGCAGCCCATACAGGGCCCGCTCTGGAAACACCATATATTTT. The full variable domain, in which reference TRBV7-8 and TRBJ1-3 provide the parts outside the CDR3, is GAGVSQSPRYKVAKRGQDVALRCDPISGHVSLFWYQQALGQGPEFLTYFQNEAQLDKSGLPSDRFFAERPEGSVSTLKIQRTQQEDSAVYLCASSPYRARSGNTIYFGEGSWLTVV.